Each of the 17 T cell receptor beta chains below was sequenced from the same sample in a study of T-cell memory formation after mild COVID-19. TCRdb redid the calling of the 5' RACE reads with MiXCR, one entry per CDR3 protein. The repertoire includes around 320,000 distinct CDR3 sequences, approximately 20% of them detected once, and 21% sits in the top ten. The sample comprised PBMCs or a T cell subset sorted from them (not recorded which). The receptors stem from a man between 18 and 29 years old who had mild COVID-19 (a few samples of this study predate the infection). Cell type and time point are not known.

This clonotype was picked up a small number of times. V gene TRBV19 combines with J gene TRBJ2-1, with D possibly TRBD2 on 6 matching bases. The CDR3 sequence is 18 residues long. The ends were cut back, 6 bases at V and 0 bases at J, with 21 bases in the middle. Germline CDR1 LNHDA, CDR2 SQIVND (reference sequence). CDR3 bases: TGTGCCAGTAGCCCCTTACAGCCCGCGGGGCTCTCCTACAATGAGCAGTTCTTC. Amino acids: CASSPLQPAGLSYNEQFF.

The CDR3 DNA reads as TGTGCCAGCAGTGGCGGACAGGTGGGCTATGGCTACACCTTC. Translation: CASSGGQVGYGYTF. The chain employs TRBV12-3 or TRBV12-4 and TRBJ1-2, with TRBD1 matching 7 bases. V gave up 5 bases and J gave up 4 bases; unmatched junction bases: 7. The CDR3 consists of 14 residues.

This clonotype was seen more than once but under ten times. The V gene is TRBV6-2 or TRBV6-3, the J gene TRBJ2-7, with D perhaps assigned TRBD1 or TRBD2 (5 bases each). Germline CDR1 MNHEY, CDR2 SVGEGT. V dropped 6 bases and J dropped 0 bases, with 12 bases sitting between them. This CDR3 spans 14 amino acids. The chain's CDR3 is CASRGTESSYEQYF. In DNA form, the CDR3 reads TGTGCCAGCAGGGGGACGGAGAGCTCCTACGAGCAGTACTTC.

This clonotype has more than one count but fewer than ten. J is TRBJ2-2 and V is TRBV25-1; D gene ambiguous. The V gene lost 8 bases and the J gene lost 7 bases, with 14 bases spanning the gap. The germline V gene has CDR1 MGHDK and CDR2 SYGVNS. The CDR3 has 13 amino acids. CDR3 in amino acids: CASPLKLLGELFF. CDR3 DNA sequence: TGTGCCAGCCCACTTAAACTTCTCGGGGAGCTGTTTTTT.

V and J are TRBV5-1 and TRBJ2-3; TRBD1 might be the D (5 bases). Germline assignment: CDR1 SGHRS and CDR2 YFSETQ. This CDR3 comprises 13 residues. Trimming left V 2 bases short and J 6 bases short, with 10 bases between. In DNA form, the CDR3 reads TGCGCCAGCAGCTTTGGGGCAGCGGATACGCAGTATTTT. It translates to CASSFGAADTQYF.

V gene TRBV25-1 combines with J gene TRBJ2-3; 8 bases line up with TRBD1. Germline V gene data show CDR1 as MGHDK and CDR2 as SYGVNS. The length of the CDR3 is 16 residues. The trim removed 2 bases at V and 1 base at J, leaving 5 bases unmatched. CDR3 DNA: TGTGCCAGCAGTGAACCGACAGGGGCCCGCACAGATACGCAGTATTTT. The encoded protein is CASSEPTGARTDTQYF.

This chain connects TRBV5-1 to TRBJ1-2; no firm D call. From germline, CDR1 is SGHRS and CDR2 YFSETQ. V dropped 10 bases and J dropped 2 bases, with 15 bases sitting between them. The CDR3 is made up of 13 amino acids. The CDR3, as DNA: TGCGCCTCCGGGCAGGAGGCCAACTATGGCTACACCTTC. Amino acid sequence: CASGQEANYGYTF.

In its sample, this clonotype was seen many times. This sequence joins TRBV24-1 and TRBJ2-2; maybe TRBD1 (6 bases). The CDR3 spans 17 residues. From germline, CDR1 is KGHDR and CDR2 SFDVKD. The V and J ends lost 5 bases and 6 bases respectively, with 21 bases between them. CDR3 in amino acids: CATSASKDSARSGELFF. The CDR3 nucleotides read TGTGCCACCAGTGCCTCTAAGGACAGTGCGAGGTCCGGGGAGCTGTTTTTT.

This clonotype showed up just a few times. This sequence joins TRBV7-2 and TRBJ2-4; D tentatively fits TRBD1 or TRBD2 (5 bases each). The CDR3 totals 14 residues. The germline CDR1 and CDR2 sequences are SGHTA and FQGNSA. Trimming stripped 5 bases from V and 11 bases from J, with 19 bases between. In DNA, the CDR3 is TGTGCCAGCAGCCCTTCTACGGGACCCGGCCTTCAGTACTTC. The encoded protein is CASSPSTGPGLQYF.

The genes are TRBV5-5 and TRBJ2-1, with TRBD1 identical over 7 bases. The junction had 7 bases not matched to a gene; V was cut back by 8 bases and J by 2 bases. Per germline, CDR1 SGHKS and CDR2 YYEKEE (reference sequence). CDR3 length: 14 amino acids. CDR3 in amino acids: CASNIGTAYNEQFF. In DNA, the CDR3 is TGTGCCAGTAACATCGGGACAGCCTACAATGAGCAGTTCTTC.

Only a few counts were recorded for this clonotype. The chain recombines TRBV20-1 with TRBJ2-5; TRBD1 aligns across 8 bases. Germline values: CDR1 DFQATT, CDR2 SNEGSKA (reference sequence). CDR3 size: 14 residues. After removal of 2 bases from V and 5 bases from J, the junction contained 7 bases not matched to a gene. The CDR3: CSARRTGSGETQYF. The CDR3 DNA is TGCAGTGCTAGACGGACAGGGTCGGGGGAGACCCAGTACTTC.

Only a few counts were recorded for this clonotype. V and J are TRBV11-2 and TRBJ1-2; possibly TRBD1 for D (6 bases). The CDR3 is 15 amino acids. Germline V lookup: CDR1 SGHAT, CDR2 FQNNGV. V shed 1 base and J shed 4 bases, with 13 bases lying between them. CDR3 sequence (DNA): TGTGCCAGCAGCTTAGCGCCAGGGGCAATCTATGGCTACACCTTC. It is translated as CASSLAPGAIYGYTF.

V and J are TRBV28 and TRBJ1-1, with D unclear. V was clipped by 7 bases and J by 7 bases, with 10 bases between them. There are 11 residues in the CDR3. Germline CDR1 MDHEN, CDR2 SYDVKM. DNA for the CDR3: TGTGCCAGCACTACTTGGTTTGAAGCTTTCTTT. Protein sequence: CASTTWFEAFF.

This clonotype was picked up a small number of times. CDR3 residues: CASEVSGGGDTQYF. CDR3 sequence (DNA): TGTGCCAGCGAAGTTTCGGGAGGGGGAGATACGCAGTATTTT. V usage is TRBV12-3 or TRBV12-4 and J usage is TRBJ2-3; TRBD2 matches 8 bases. The CDR3 has 14 amino acids. The trim removed 8 bases at V and 5 bases at J, leaving 9 bases unmatched.

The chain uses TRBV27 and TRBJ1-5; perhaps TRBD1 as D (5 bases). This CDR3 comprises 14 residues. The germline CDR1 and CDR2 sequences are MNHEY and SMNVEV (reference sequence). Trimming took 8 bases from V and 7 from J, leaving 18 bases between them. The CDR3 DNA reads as TGTGCCAGCGGGGTTAACGCGCGGGGCCAGCCCCAGCATTTT. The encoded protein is CASGVNARGQPQHF.

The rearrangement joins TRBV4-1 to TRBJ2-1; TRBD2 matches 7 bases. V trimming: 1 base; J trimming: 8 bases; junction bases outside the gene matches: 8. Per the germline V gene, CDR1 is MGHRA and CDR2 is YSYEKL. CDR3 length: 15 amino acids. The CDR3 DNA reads TGCGCCAGCAGCCAAGTGGATTGGGGGGGGGATGAGCAGTTCTTC. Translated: CASSQVDWGGDEQFF.

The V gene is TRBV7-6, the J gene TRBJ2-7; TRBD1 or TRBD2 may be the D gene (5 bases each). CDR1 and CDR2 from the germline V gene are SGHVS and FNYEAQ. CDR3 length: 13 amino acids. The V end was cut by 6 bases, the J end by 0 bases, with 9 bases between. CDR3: CASRDGTSYEQYF. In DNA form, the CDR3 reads TGTGCCAGCAGGGACGGGACCTCCTACGAGCAGTACTTC. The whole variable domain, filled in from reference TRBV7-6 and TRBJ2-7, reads GAGVSQSPRYKVTKRGQDVALRCDPISGHVSLYWYRQALGQGPEFLTYFNYEAQQDKSGLPNDRFSAERPEGSISTLTIQRTEQRDSAMYRCASRDGTSYEQYFGPGTRLTVT.